One sample yielded the 19 T cell receptor beta chains listed below, sequenced in a study of shared clonotypes between healthy human individuals. Assay used: immunoSEQ multiplex PCR; TCRdb lists only in-frame clones, some missing. The sample lists under 850,000 clones, around 77% occurring once. The sample taken for sequencing was memory CD4+ T cells sorted from blood. Subset in this sample: CD45RA-negative fraction. These receptors all come from a woman aged 25 to 39 in good health.

V is TRBV18 and J is TRBJ2-5, with 14 positions matching TRBD2. The CDR3 spans 17 residues. From germline, CDR1 is KGHSH and CDR2 LQKENI. Trimming cost V 1 base and J 5 bases; bases outside gene matches: 6. This CDR3 reads CASSPRYGTSGSETQYF. In DNA form, the CDR3 reads TGTGCCAGCTCACCACGGTATGGGACTAGCGGGAGTGAGACCCAGTACTTC.

This clone has ten or more counts. The rearrangement uses TRBV15 and TRBJ2-1, with TRBD2 matching over 10 bases. J was trimmed by 0 bases and V by 5 bases; bases with no gene match: 13. The germline gives CDR1 LNHNV, CDR2 YYDKDF (reference sequence). This CDR3 contains 19 residues. This chain's CDR3 is CATSPSGSGRPSSYNEQFF. The DNA for the CDR3 is TGTGCCACCAGCCCCTCTGGTAGCGGGAGGCCGAGCTCCTACAATGAGCAGTTCTTC.

The chain has TRBV19 and TRBJ2-3; 9 bases fit TRBD1. V shed 2 bases and J 6 bases; nucleotides not matched to a gene: 6. Looked up from germline, CDR1 is LNHDA and CDR2 is SQIVND (reference sequence). The length of the CDR3 is 15 residues. The CDR3 bases are TGTGCCAGTAGTATAAGGACAGGGGACGATGATACGCAGTATTTT. It specifies CASSIRTGDDDTQYF.

This clone has a single count. This chain uses TRBV12-5 with TRBJ1-1; D is unclear. The CDR3 is made up of 12 amino acids. V was trimmed by 7 bases and J by 5 bases, leaving 11 bases between them. CDR1 and CDR2 from the germline V gene are LGHNT and FRNRAP. Here the CDR3 reads CASARMGTEAFF. CDR3 nucleotides: TGTGCTAGTGCCCGAATGGGGACTGAAGCTTTCTTT.

This chain connects TRBV2 to TRBJ2-6; 9 nucleotides agree with TRBD1. V lost 4 bases to trimming and J lost 4 bases; unmatched junction nucleotides: 2. Germline loops: CDR1 SNHLY, CDR2 FYNNEI. The CDR3 runs to 15 residues. The CDR3 nucleotides read TGTGCCAGCAGTGGGGACAGGGCGGGGGCCAACGTCCTGACTTTC. Amino acids: CASSGDRAGANVLTF.

Concerning this clone: The sample has other DNA sequences that encode this CDR3 too. J is TRBJ1-5 and V is TRBV28; weak D call: TRBD1 (5 bases). CDR1 and CDR2 from the germline V gene are MDHEN and SYDVKM. This CDR3 is built from 14 residues. V lost 4 bases to trimming and J lost 5 bases, with 12 bases between them. The CDR3 is CASSSGQGDQPQHF. The CDR3 DNA sequence: TGTGCCAGCAGTTCGGGGCAGGGAGATCAGCCCCAGCATTTT.

As concerns this clone: Other nucleotide sequences from this sample produce the same CDR3. The chain has TRBV2 and TRBJ1-5; no firm D call. Trimming pared 4 bases from V and 3 bases from J, leaving 4 bases between. Germline V lookup: CDR1 SNHLY, CDR2 FYNNEI. The CDR3 is 12 residues long. The DNA for the CDR3 is TGTGCCAGCAGTGCTTTCAATCAGCCCCAGCATTTT. This codes for CASSAFNQPQHF.

A note on this clone: In the same sample, other DNA sequences code for this CDR3. V usage is TRBV5-1 and J usage is TRBJ2-1, with TRBD2 as a possible D gene (6 bases). Germline V gene lookup returns CDR1 SGHRS and CDR2 YFSETQ. The CDR3 length is 15 residues. Trimming shortened V by 0 bases and J by 2 bases, and 9 bases separated the two germline ends. CDR3 sequence reads: CASSLASAAYNEQFF. The CDR3 bases are TGCGCCAGCAGCTTGGCTAGCGCCGCCTACAATGAGCAGTTCTTC.

The gene calls are TRBV30 and TRBJ2-7; D is ambiguous. CDR1 is GTSNPN and CDR2 is SVGIG in the germline V gene (reference sequence). Trimming removed 2 bases at V and 5 bases at J, with 7 bases between. The CDR3 sequence is 11 residues long. CDR3 sequence reads: CAWSRVDEQYF. CDR3 DNA sequence: TGTGCCTGGAGTAGGGTGGACGAGCAGTACTTC.

V usage is TRBV5-5 and J usage is TRBJ2-5; D ambiguous. Germline V gene sequence: CDR1 SGHKS, CDR2 YYEKEE (reference sequence). The CDR3 contains 13 residues. With 2 bases removed from V and 10 bases from J, the gap between germline ends came to 15 bases. CDR3 sequence: CASSFVGMGNQYF. The CDR3 DNA reads TGTGCCAGCAGCTTCGTGGGTATGGGGAACCAGTACTTC.

The V gene is TRBV11-2, the J gene TRBJ2-3, with TRBD2 as a possible D gene (6 bases). Trimming removed 5 bases at V and 6 bases at J, with 24 bases between. Looked up from germline, CDR1 is SGHAT and CDR2 is FQNNGV. This CDR3 is built from 17 residues. CDR3 sequence reads: CASSPLLLASLSDTQYF. The CDR3 nucleotides read TGTGCCAGCAGCCCGCTACTTCTAGCGTCGCTGTCTGATACGCAGTATTTT. The whole variable domain, remainder taken from reference TRBV11-2 and TRBJ2-3, is EAGVAQSPRYKIIEKRQSVAFWCNPISGHATLYWYQQILGQGPKLLIQFQNNGVVDDSQLPKDRFSAERLKGVDSTLKIQPAKLEDSAVYLCASSPLLLASLSDTQYFGPGTRLTVL.

The V and J genes are TRBV28 and TRBJ2-7; weak D call: TRBD1 (5 bases). Trimming removed 4 bases at V and 0 bases at J, with 10 bases between. This CDR3 comprises 14 residues. Germline V gene data show CDR1 as MDHEN and CDR2 as SYDVKM. The CDR3 region is CASSSETDSYEQYF. CDR3 bases: TGTGCCAGCAGTTCTGAGACAGACTCCTACGAGCAGTACTTC.

The V and J genes are TRBV19 and TRBJ2-7; 10 positions match TRBD2. The CDR3 loop spans 17 amino acids. CDR1 and CDR2 from the germline V gene are LNHDA and SQIVND (reference sequence). V gave up 2 bases and J gave up 1 base; unmatched junction bases: 8. CDR3 nucleotides: TGTGCCAGTAGTATACGTGGACTAGCGGAAGTTTCCTACGAGCAGTACTTC. It yields the protein CASSIRGLAEVSYEQYF.

This clone was observed a single time. The chain joins TRBV5-1 to TRBJ2-2; 7 bases fit TRBD2. The trim removed 4 bases at V and 3 bases at J, leaving 3 bases unmatched. This CDR3 has 14 residues. Germline CDR1 SGHRS, CDR2 YFSETQ. CDR3 sequence (DNA): TGCGCCAGCAGCCCCCTAGCGGACACCGGGGAGCTGTTTTTT. Protein: CASSPLADTGELFF.

Regarding this clone: This likely came from a read error, as a far larger clone is one base away. The chain employs TRBV7-2 and TRBJ2-1; no reliable D call. Trimming pared 3 bases from V and 2 bases from J, leaving 11 bases between. The CDR3 has 15 residues. CDR1 is SGHTA and CDR2 is FQGNSA in the germline V gene. This CDR3 is CASSLGILTYNEQFF. Written as DNA, the CDR3 is TGTGCCAGCAGCTTGGGGATTTTGACCTACAATGAGCAGTTCTTC.

This clone was counted between two and nine times. The chain recombines TRBV19 with TRBJ2-5; perhaps TRBD1 as D (5 bases). CDR3 size: 15 residues. V was cut by 5 bases and J by 2 bases, with 15 bases left in between. In germline, CDR1 is LNHDA, CDR2 SQIVND (reference sequence). The CDR3 DNA sequence: TGTGCCAGTAGTGGGCTACTGCAGGGACAAGAGACCCAGTACTTC. It is translated as CASSGLLQGQETQYF.

This clone was seen a handful of times. The chain links TRBV5-1 to TRBJ1-5, with D uncertain. Germline V CDR1 and CDR2: SGHRS, YFSETQ. This CDR3 is built from 16 residues. Trimming left V 2 bases short and J 0 bases short, with 12 bases between. The CDR3 loop is CASSLNFLDSNQPQHF. The CDR3 DNA reads as TGCGCCAGCAGCTTAAACTTTCTGGATAGCAATCAGCCCCAGCATTTT.

The chain carries TRBV5-4 and TRBJ2-2, with D tentatively TRBD2 (6 bases). The germline CDR1 and CDR2 sequences are SGHNT and YYREEE (reference sequence). The ends were cut back, 4 bases at V and 4 bases at J, with 11 bases in the middle. This CDR3 is 14 amino acids long. In DNA form, the CDR3 reads TGTGCCAGCAGCCCCGCGGGACGCACCGGGGAGCTGTTTTTT. Protein product: CASSPAGRTGELFF.

V usage is TRBV5-1 and J usage is TRBJ2-1; 7 nucleotides match TRBD2. Germline-derived CDR1 and CDR2 are SGHRS and YFSETQ. V lost 2 bases, J lost 6 bases, and 5 bases stayed unmatched. The CDR3 is 14 amino acids. The chain's CDR3 is CASSFDREANEQFF. The CDR3 DNA sequence: TGCGCCAGCAGCTTTGATCGGGAGGCCAATGAGCAGTTCTTC.